This T cell receptor beta chain was profiled in a study of T cell responses to AZD1222 COVID-19 vaccine. Trimming left V 5 bases short and J 6 bases short, with 15 bases between. The V gene's germline CDR1 is SQVTM and CDR2 ANQGSEA. CDR3 size: 13 residues. Generated by immunoSEQ multiplex PCR, the TCRdb table keeps only in-frame clones and is missing some. The sample holds roughly 120,000 clones; 88% are singletons and the top ten take over 8.5%. This clone has just one count. Sample: peripheral blood, taken on day 0 of AZD1222 vaccination. The clonotype originates from an adult in good health. This chain joins TRBV29-1 and TRBJ2-3, with D tentatively TRBD1 (5 bases). DNA of the CDR3: TGCAGCGTTCTCCGACAAACAGGTGATACGCAGTATTTT. Encoded protein: CSVLRQTGDTQYF.